Included here is one T cell receptor (beta chain) sequence, with context. Antigen unknown. Profiled with immunoSEQ multiplex PCR; TCRdb holds only in-frame clones, not every one. The profile shows 2 million to 2.5 million clones, almost 96% of them singletons. These data belong to a study of shared clonotypes between healthy human individuals. The study's findings and limits: Generation probabilities of non-shared clonotypes were lower (relative to those shared by all four donors). What limited the represented genetic and exposure-history diversity was the small number of donors.

Germline CDR1 reads WNHNN; CDR2 reads SYGVQD (reference sequence). The CDR3 runs to 15 residues. Trimming left V 5 bases short and J 0 bases short, with 14 bases between. The V gene is TRBV10-1, the J gene TRBJ2-7, with a possible D match to TRBD2 (6 bases). Sequenced material: naive CD4+ T cells sorted from blood. Sample subset: CD45RA+ positively selected. The origin of this receptor is a man between 18 and 35 years old in good health. The CDR3 nucleotides read TGCGCCAGCAGTCAGGCGGGGTCCCTCTCCTACGAGCAGTACTTC. Translation gives CASSQAGSLSYEQYF.